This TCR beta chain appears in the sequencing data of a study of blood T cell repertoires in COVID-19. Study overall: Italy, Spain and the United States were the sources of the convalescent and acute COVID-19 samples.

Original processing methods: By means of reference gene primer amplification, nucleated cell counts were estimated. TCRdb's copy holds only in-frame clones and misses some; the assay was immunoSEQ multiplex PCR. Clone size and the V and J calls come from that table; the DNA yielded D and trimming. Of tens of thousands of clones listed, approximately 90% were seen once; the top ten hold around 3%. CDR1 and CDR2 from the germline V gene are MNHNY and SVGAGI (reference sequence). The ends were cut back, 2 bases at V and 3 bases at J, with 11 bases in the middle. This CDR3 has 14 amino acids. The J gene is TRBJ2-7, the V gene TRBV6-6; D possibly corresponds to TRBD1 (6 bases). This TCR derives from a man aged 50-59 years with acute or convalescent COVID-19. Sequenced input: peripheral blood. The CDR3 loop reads CASSYPDSRYEQYF. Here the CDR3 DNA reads TGTGCCAGCAGTTACCCGGACAGCCGCTACGAGCAGTACTTC.